This T cell receptor (beta chain) was sequenced during a study of T cells in tumors after PD-1 blockade. Assay: immunoSEQ multiplex PCR; the TCRdb copy retains only in-frame clones and omits some. The table includes over 60,000 clones, roughly 70% detected once. The germline V gene encodes CDR1 KGHDR and CDR2 SFDVKD. V was shortened by 4 bases and J by 0 bases, with 18 bases between the two germline ends. The CDR3 is 18 residues long. The sequenced sample was PBMCs, obtained after anti-PD-1 treatment. The chain uses TRBV24-1 and TRBJ2-1; no definite D call. This sequence was found in a human donor with basal cell carcinoma. CDR3 bases: TGTGCCACCAGTGAGTCCCAGCCGGTGTCAAGCTCCTACAATGAGCAGTTCTTC. It yields the protein CATSESQPVSSSYNEQFF.